What follows is one TCR beta chain and its context. Its antigen target is currently unknown. Within one base of it there is no much larger clone, and no base qualities were kept. The trial excluded patients who had a history of autoimmune disease or who were on systemic immunosuppression. Peripheral blood for TCR sequencing was collected from all dose cohorts at baseline, on cycle 4 day 1, and on cycle 7 day 1. The samples were taken from a phase I, first-in-human, multicenter, open-label dose-escalation trial of ivuxolimab. Adults with locally advanced or metastatic melanoma, renal cell carcinoma, hepatocellular carcinoma or head and neck squamous cell carcinoma were enrolled in the trial. Before TCR sequencing, CD4+ and CD8+ T cells were separately sorted from peripheral blood. The germline V gene (reference sequence) gives CDR1 as SEHNR and CDR2 as FQNEAQ. From its cysteine to its phenylalanine, the CDR3 spans 16 amino acids. This entry keeps only the CDR3 DNA: 48 bases, framed from base 1. Clipping removes 5 bases from V and 7 bases from J, with 10 as the unmatched junction base count.

This sample was taken from a study of OX40 agonist ivuxolimab in advanced cancers. Study-level background: Ivuxolimab was a fully human IgG2 agonistic monoclonal antibody targeting the costimulatory receptor OX40 (CD134). Intravenous ivuxolimab was administered to patients every 2 weeks at six dose levels: 0.01, 0.1, 0.3, 1.5, 3 and 10 mg/kg. Among the approximately 50 dose-escalation patients, about 19 had hepatocellular carcinoma, roughly 15 melanoma, 9 renal cell carcinoma and 9 head and neck cancer. In the dose-escalation cohort, 75% to 85% of patients were male, and the mean age was roughly 60 years with a range of roughly 20 to 85. Prior anti-PD-1, anti-PD-L1 or anti-CTLA-4 therapy was permitted, and approximately 39% of dose-escalation patients had received checkpoint inhibitors. Partial responses occurred in three dose-escalation patients, of whom one had hepatocellular carcinoma and two had cutaneous melanoma. The purpose of peripheral TCRbeta sequencing was to test whether ivuxolimab changed TCR sequence diversity and led to clonal T-cell expansion. The paper reports the monotherapy dose-escalation portion (N of about 50 patients) of the phase I ivuxolimab trial. General findings and caveats noted by the study authors: In the 0.1-3.0 mg/kg groups, partial responders had among the lowest normalized peripheral clonal expansion, particularly in CD8+ T cells. Which antigens the clonally expanded peripheral T cells were specific for was not determined. Low levels of normalized T-cell clonal expansion were also seen in some patients who did not respond. At doses of 0.1 to 3.0 mg/kg, clonal expansion of both CD4+ and CD8+ T cells in blood was seen between baseline and week 6. After ivuxolimab, more expanded clones were found on average in CD8+ T cells than in CD4+ T cells.

To sequence the TCRbeta CDR3 region, genomic DNA was isolated from the sorted cells. The immunoSEQ Assay was used for sequencing of TCRbeta CDR3 regions. TCRdb obtained this table from immuneACCESS and retained in-frame rearrangements with V and J assigned. These tables miss some clones; where compared with another copy, unresolved V genes account for less than half of the shortfall, and the remainder is unexplained. A total of tens of thousands of clones appear in this sample, around four fifths of them only once. The top ten clones comprise roughly 0.4% of the sample. Here the sequenced sample was CD4+ or CD8+ T cells sorted from blood, taken in a trial of the OX40 agonist ivuxolimab. The sequence came from an adult with an advanced solid tumor such as melanoma, head and neck, liver or kidney cancer. The rearrangement joined TRBV7-9 to TRBJ1-6; 8 junctional bases match TRBD1. The sequenced DNA is TGTGCCAGCAGCCCTGGACAGGGTAGTCCCAATTCACCCCTCCACTTT. Its translation reads: CASSPGQGSPNSPLHF.